Presented here are 9 T cell receptor beta chains from one specimen sequenced in a study of T cell changes during pregnancy in multiple sclerosis. Method: immunoSEQ multiplex PCR; TCRdb's copy keeps in-frame clones and lacks some. The data show under 75,000 clones, about 90% seen once. The sample in question was CD4+ T cells from peripheral blood mononuclear cells, obtained after pregnancy. The receptors were gathered from a female donor in good health, enrolled as a control in a pregnancy study.

V gene TRBV5-4 combines with J gene TRBJ1-2; 8 nucleotides align to TRBD1. Trimming took 4 bases from V and 4 from J; bases not matched to a gene: 9. Germline assignment: CDR1 SGHNT and CDR2 YYREEE (reference sequence). The CDR3 sequence is 15 residues long. CDR3 amino acids: CASSAMTGDVYGYTF. The CDR3 coding sequence is TGTGCCAGCAGCGCGATGACAGGGGATGTCTATGGCTACACCTTC.

The rearrangement links TRBV30 to TRBJ1-1; D not certain. V lost 2 bases and J 1 base, leaving 11 bases between the germline ends. The CDR3 is made up of 14 amino acids. CDR1 GTSNPN and CDR2 SVGIG come from the germline V gene (reference sequence). The CDR3 reads CAWSRRASNTEAFF. In DNA form, the CDR3 reads TGTGCCTGGAGTAGGCGGGCCTCGAACACTGAAGCTTTCTTT.

This clone has more than one count but fewer than ten. The V and J genes are TRBV2 and TRBJ2-5, with D perhaps TRBD1 (6 bases). The length of the CDR3 is 15 residues. Germline CDR1 reads SNHLY; CDR2 reads FYNNEI. V dropped 8 bases and J dropped 0 bases, with 16 bases sitting between them. CDR3 protein: CASGQLRSYQETQYF. The CDR3 DNA is TGTGCCAGCGGACAGCTCCGTTCGTACCAAGAGACCCAGTACTTC.

The V gene is TRBV2, the J gene TRBJ1-2, with TRBD1 identical over 8 bases. CDR1 is SNHLY, CDR2 FYNNEI, per germline. CDR3 length equals 14 residues. V shed 6 bases, J shed 8 bases, and the junction held 11 bases outside the gene matches. CDR3 residues: CASSPGTGAKGYTF. As DNA, the CDR3 is TGTGCCAGCAGCCCCGGGACAGGTGCGAAGGGCTACACCTTC.

The gene calls are TRBV30 and TRBJ2-1, with D tentatively TRBD1 (5 bases). CDR1 is GTSNPN and CDR2 is SVGIG in the germline V gene (reference sequence). CDR3 length: 13 residues. V shed 4 bases and J shed 4 bases, with 11 bases lying between them. DNA of the CDR3: TGTGCCTGGAAGGGGTATAGATACAATGAGCAGTTCTTC. Its translation is CAWKGYRYNEQFF.

The J gene is TRBJ2-5, the V gene TRBV7-2, with a possible D match to TRBD2 (7 bases). This CDR3 comprises 16 residues. Germline V gene sequence: CDR1 SGHTA, CDR2 FQGNSA. Trimming cost V 1 base and J 4 bases, with 16 bases left between them. CDR3 sequence reads: CASSLVGSGGGETQYF. CDR3 in DNA: TGTGCCAGCAGCTTAGTAGGGTCGGGGGGCGGAGAGACCCAGTACTTC.

CDR3 amino acids: CASRTRDSGGKLFF. CDR3 bases: TGTGCCAGCAGGACCCGGGACAGTGGCGGAAAACTGTTTTTT. This chain connects TRBV2 to TRBJ1-4; TRBD1 agrees at 7 bases. The CDR3 extends over 14 amino acids. V shed 6 bases, J shed 10 bases, and the junction held 11 bases outside the gene matches. CDR1 is SNHLY, CDR2 FYNNEI, per germline. The whole variable domain, filled in from reference TRBV2 and TRBJ1-4, reads EPEVTQTPSHQVTQMGQEVILRCVPISNHLYFYWYRQILGQKVEFLVSFYNNEISEKSEIFDDQFSVERPDGSNFTLKIRSTKLEDSAMYFCASRTRDSGGKLFFGSGTQLSVL.

The rearrangement uses TRBV27 and TRBJ1-2; 7 bases are a match to TRBD1. From germline, CDR1 is MNHEY and CDR2 SMNVEV (reference sequence). V trimming: 4 bases; J trimming: 4 bases; junction bases outside the gene matches: 9. There are 15 residues in the CDR3. CDR3 loop: CASSSRGGGTYGYTF. The DNA of the CDR3 is TGTGCCAGCAGTTCACGAGGGGGCGGTACCTATGGCTACACCTTC.

The chain carries TRBV5-1 and TRBJ1-5; weak D call: TRBD1 (5 bases). Trimming stripped 6 bases from V and 0 bases from J, with 22 bases between. The CDR3 consists of 18 residues. CDR1 and CDR2 from the germline V gene are SGHRS and YFSETQ. The CDR3, as DNA: TGCGCCAGCAAGCGATCCCTAGGCAGGGACTATAGCAATCAGCCCCAGCATTTT. Its protein is CASKRSLGRDYSNQPQHF.